This T cell receptor beta chain was obtained from a study of T cell clusters in autoimmune cytopenias. About the study: The mean age of healthy donor controls was more than 55 years, the median roughly 63 years. Study-level findings and limits: Healthy donors had approximately 3.3-fold more exclusive TRB clusters than active autoimmune hepatitis patients.

This clonotype is identified as medium-sized (0.01 to 0.1%) from frequency. Its specificity is unknown. TRB was amplified from about 270 ng of peripheral blood genomic DNA per sample. Germline CDR1 is LNHDA and CDR2 is SQIVND (reference sequence). The CDR3 extends over 13 amino acids. One tube held mixed TRB-A and TRB-B primer pools for touch-down PCR. TCRdb reprocessed the multiplex PCR reads, with one entry per CDR3 protein and no DNA. Its clone listing holds about 5,000 distinct CDR3 sequences. The sample was also linked to a second study, of T cell repertoires in aging, cancer and after chemotherapy. That work states: The repertoire data cannot show anything about immunological memory following chemotherapy.

This clonotype was obtained from a human donor in good health. This chain uses TRBV19 with TRBJ2-5; TCRdb outputs TRBD2, but without DNA this stays unchecked. The source material was peripheral blood. Here the CDR3 reads CASSIRRDGTQYF. Full variable domain (missing parts from reference TRBV19 and TRBJ2-5): DGGITQSPKYLFRKEGQNVTLSCEQNLNHDAMYWYRQDPGQGLRLIYYSQIVNDFQKGDIAEGYSVSREKKESFPLTVTSAQKNPTAFYLCASSIRRDGTQYFGPGTRLLVL.